Shown below are 19 T cell receptor beta chains from a single sample sequenced in a study of human T cells and chemical hapten exposure. The time point: patch test 2, 6 weeks after DPC sensitization. Treatment in this sample: therapeutic diphenylcyclopropenone sensitization with weekly scalp DPC. TCRdb analysed the RACE reads with MiXCR anew, one entry per CDR3 protein. The sample consists of tens of thousands of distinct CDR3 sequences, approximately 11% of them appearing once. The material was whole blood, obtained in connection with sensitization to the hapten diphenylcyclopropenone (DPC). The source of these receptors is a man aged 40-50 years with alopecia areata. Some clones in this sample may be carry-over from other donors' samples.

This sequence joins TRBV6-6 and TRBJ2-5, with D hard to call. The CDR3 is 14 residues long. V shed 0 bases and J shed 2 bases, with 7 bases lying between them. Germline V gives CDR1 MNHNY, CDR2 SVGAGI (reference sequence). DNA for the CDR3: TGTGCCAGCAGTTACTCCCCTAGTCAAGAGACCCAGTACTTC. As protein: CASSYSPSQETQYF.

This clonotype was detected ten times or more. V is TRBV20-1 and J is TRBJ2-5; TRBD2 matches 7 bases. Germline CDR1 and CDR2: DFQATT and SNEGSKA (reference sequence). V trimming: 5 bases; J trimming: 1 base; junction bases outside the gene matches: 1. This CDR3 has 12 amino acids. Here the CDR3 DNA reads TGCAGTGCTTCTAGCGGCCAAGAGACCCAGTACTTC. It specifies CSASSGQETQYF.

This chain uses TRBV29-1 with TRBJ1-1; TRBD1 matches 7 bases. Germline V gives CDR1 SQVTM, CDR2 ANQGSEA. This CDR3 region has 15 residues. Germline trimming cut 3 bases from V and 1 base from J; bases unmatched to any gene: 8. DNA of the CDR3: TGCAGCGTTGAGGTTATAGGGGGCTGGAACACTGAAGCTTTCTTT. Translated, it gives CSVEVIGGWNTEAFF. The complete variable domain, with remaining parts taken from reference TRBV29-1 and TRBJ1-1, reads SAVISQKPSRDICQRGTSLTIQCQVDSQVTMMFWYRQQPGQSLTLIATANQGSEATYESGFVIDKFPISRPNLTFSTLTVSNMSPEDSSIYLCSVEVIGGWNTEAFFGQGTRLTVV.

This clonotype showed up many times. Germline and junction disagree at one end, which may indicate a read error. The V call is TRBV7-7, the J call TRBJ1-6, with no clear D. This CDR3 contains 15 residues. CDR1 and CDR2 from the germline V gene are SSHAT and FNYEAQ (reference sequence). As DNA, the CDR3 is TGTGCTAGCAGCTTGCCGAGCTCCTATAATTCACCCCTCCACTTT. It codes for CASSLPSSYNSPLHF.

This clonotype showed up just a few times. The chain recombines TRBV28 with TRBJ1-1; D may be TRBD1 (5 bases). This CDR3 contains 14 residues. The V gene's germline CDR1 is MDHEN and CDR2 SYDVKM. V dropped 3 bases and J dropped 1 base, with 9 bases sitting between them. The CDR3 here is CASSFRGSNTEAFF. The CDR3 nucleotides read TGTGCCAGCAGTTTCCGGGGGTCGAACACTGAAGCTTTCTTT.

The chain uses TRBV29-1 and TRBJ1-1; possible D gene TRBD1, 5 bases. The V and J ends lost 7 bases and 1 base respectively, with 19 bases between them. Germline V gene lookup returns CDR1 SQVTM and CDR2 ANQGSEA. The CDR3 is 15 amino acids. DNA for the CDR3: TGCAGCGCGTTTGGTACGGCAGGGCCGAACACTGAAGCTTTCTTT. Translating gives CSAFGTAGPNTEAFF.

This clonotype was observed a few times. This chain uses TRBV11-2 with TRBJ2-1; 11 nucleotides agree with TRBD2. The V gene's germline CDR1 is SGHAT and CDR2 FQNNGV. After removal of 6 bases from V and 0 bases from J, the junction contained 7 bases not matched to a gene. This CDR3 is 17 amino acids long. The CDR3 protein is CASRRLTSGDSYNEQFF. The CDR3 DNA is TGTGCCAGCAGACGCCTGACTAGCGGGGACTCCTACAATGAGCAGTTCTTC.

This clonotype was counted at least ten times. The genes are TRBV25-1 and TRBJ2-3; D call uncertain. With 2 bases removed from V and 9 bases from J, the gap between germline ends came to 15 bases. This CDR3 spans 14 amino acids. Germline CDR1 reads MGHDK; CDR2 reads SYGVNS. This CDR3 is CASSEPRPGPTQYF. DNA for the CDR3: TGTGCCAGCAGTGAACCCCGACCTGGACCAACGCAGTATTTT. Using reference TRBV25-1 and TRBJ2-3 for the parts outside the CDR3, the full variable domain is EADIYQTPRYLVIGTGKKITLECSQTMGHDKMYWYQQDPGMELHLIHYSYGVNSTEKGDLSSESTVSRIRTEHFPLTLESARPSHTSQYLCASSEPRPGPTQYFGPGTRLTVL.

This clonotype was observed a few times. The chain recombines TRBV10-3 with TRBJ2-1, with TRBD2 matching over 7 bases. V shed 4 bases, J shed 0 bases, and the junction held 6 bases outside the gene matches. CDR3 length: 16 residues. The germline V gene has CDR1 ENHRY and CDR2 SYGVKD. CDR3 protein: CAISGQVAGSYNEQFF. The CDR3 DNA is TGTGCCATCAGTGGACAAGTAGCGGGCTCCTACAATGAGCAGTTCTTC.

The chain carries TRBV6-5 and TRBJ2-1; D gene ambiguous. The CDR3 sequence is 13 residues long. Per germline, CDR1 MNHEY and CDR2 SVGAGI. The germline V and J ends were trimmed by 0 bases and 4 bases, with 4 bases remaining between them. The CDR3 sequence is CASSYSEYNEQFF. The CDR3, as DNA: TGTGCCAGCAGTTACTCGGAGTACAATGAGCAGTTCTTC.

This clonotype was detected a few times. This chain links TRBV7-9 with TRBJ2-6; perhaps TRBD1 as D (5 bases). The CDR3 loop spans 17 amino acids. CDR1 SEHNR and CDR2 FQNEAQ come from the germline V gene (reference sequence). Deletions cut 11 bases from V and 0 bases from J, with 20 bases between. The CDR3, as DNA: TGTGCCCTGATCCAGGGTTTCACTCGCTCTGGGGCCAACGTCCTGACTTTC. Its translation is CALIQGFTRSGANVLTF.

This clonotype was seen at least ten times. The gene calls are TRBV5-8 and TRBJ1-5; tentatively, D is TRBD1 (5 bases). CDR3 size: 14 residues. CDR1 and CDR2 (germline): SGHTS, YDEGEE. The V gene lost 2 bases and the J gene lost 7 bases, with 13 bases spanning the gap. The CDR3 reads CASSLVGGNQPQHF. The CDR3 DNA follows: TGTGCCAGCAGCTTAGTTGGGGGGAACCAGCCCCAGCATTTT.

V and J are TRBV7-3 and TRBJ1-1; 9 bases line up with TRBD1. Trimming removed 5 bases from V and 8 bases from J; junction bases left unmatched: 3. The CDR3 totals 12 residues. Germline V gene data show CDR1 as SGHTA and CDR2 as FQGTGA. The CDR3 spells CASSRGQGEAFF. The CDR3 DNA sequence: TGTGCCAGCAGCCGAGGACAGGGGGAAGCTTTCTTT.

At least ten counts were recorded for this clonotype. The chain links TRBV30 to TRBJ2-3; 15 positions agree with TRBD2. Germline-derived CDR1 and CDR2 are GTSNPN and SVGIG (reference sequence). CDR3 size: 20 residues. Trimming cost V 0 bases and J 2 bases; bases outside gene matches: 12. CDR3 amino acids: CAWSVSLGTSGRIHTDTQYF. The CDR3 coding sequence is TGTGCCTGGAGTGTAAGCCTTGGGACTAGCGGGAGGATCCACACAGATACGCAGTATTTT.

The chain has TRBV7-9 and TRBJ1-6; D is undetermined. Germline V gene data show CDR1 as SEHNR and CDR2 as FQNEAQ (reference sequence). Trimming left V 1 base short and J 4 bases short, with 17 bases between. The CDR3 length is 18 residues. This CDR3 reads CASSLGAGLRTYNSPLHF. DNA for the CDR3: TGTGCCAGCAGCTTAGGGGCAGGTCTGAGGACTTATAATTCACCCCTCCACTTT.

This clonotype was seen only a few times. CDR3: CAWGGGSNQPQHF. The CDR3 region has the DNA TGTGCCTGGGGAGGGGGGTCCAATCAGCCCCAGCATTTT. The chain combines TRBV30 with TRBJ1-5, with D tentatively TRBD1 (6 bases). There are 13 residues in the CDR3. Germline V gives CDR1 GTSNPN, CDR2 SVGIG (reference sequence). V lost 5 bases and J 3 bases, leaving 11 bases between the germline ends.

The chain is built from TRBV7-2 and TRBJ2-5; 7 bases align to TRBD2. V gave up 5 bases and J gave up 5 bases; unmatched junction bases: 11. Germline V lookup: CDR1 SGHTA, CDR2 FQGNSA. This CDR3 spans 15 amino acids. The CDR3 DNA reads TGTGCCAGCAGCCCGCAGAGCGGGAAGGGTGAGACCCAGTACTTC. Its translation is CASSPQSGKGETQYF. Full variable domain (remainder filled in from reference TRBV7-2 and TRBJ2-5): GAGVSQSPSNKVTEKGKDVELRCDPISGHTALYWYRQSLGQGLEFLIYFQGNSAPDKSGLPSDRFSAERTGGSVSTLTIQRTQQEDSAVYLCASSPQSGKGETQYFGPGTRLLVL.

The rearrangement joins TRBV12-5 to TRBJ2-1; TRBD2 agrees at 9 bases. This CDR3 has 19 amino acids. Germline-derived CDR1 and CDR2 are LGHNT and FRNRAP. V was clipped by 6 bases and J by 10 bases; unmatched bases: 25. The CDR3 DNA reads as TGTGCTAGTGGGTTCTCTAGCGGGATTTTAACGGGCGAAAATCGGGAGCAGTTCTTC. Its protein is CASGFSSGILTGENREQFF.

This clonotype was observed at least ten times. V gene TRBV10-3 combines with J gene TRBJ1-5; weak D call: TRBD1 (5 bases). V was trimmed by 11 bases and J by 5 bases, leaving 16 bases between them. The CDR3 covers 13 residues. Germline V gene sequence: CDR1 ENHRY, CDR2 SYGVKD. CDR3 bases: TGTGCCGTAGGAAAGACAGTAGATCAGCCCCAGCATTTT. This codes for CAVGKTVDQPQHF.